The clone carrying this TCR beta chain occurred a few times. Its antigen remains unknown. The V and J ends lost 4 bases and 4 bases respectively, with 13 bases between them. The CDR3 is 14 residues long. Germline V gives CDR1 LNHDA, CDR2 SQIVND (reference sequence). It was with 60 Vbeta and 13 Jbeta primers that the PCR ran. Sequenced by immunoSEQ multiplex PCR; TCRdb stores in-frame clones only, minus some. The profile shows some 150,000 clones, under 70% of them singletons. This sample stems from a study of cytomegalovirus exposure and HLA in healthy donors. Study-level findings and limits: As a later analysis revealed, the rate of TCR association differed by HLA locus, with DRB1 most and HLA-C fewest. In vitro data verified a few CMV-associated chains as specific for CMV antigens. Reports credit the classifier with highly specific, highly sensitive diagnosis of cytomegalovirus status. Across all donors, roughly uniform sequencing depth was an assumption of the presence/absence analyses.

Sequenced: PBMCs. The chain links TRBV19 to TRBJ1-1; no clear D gene. The TCR comes from a woman aged 25 to 45 in good health and CMV-seropositive. The CDR3 is CASSNERFSTEAFF. For the CDR3, the DNA is TGTGCCAGTAGTAATGAGAGGTTCAGCACTGAAGCTTTCTTT.